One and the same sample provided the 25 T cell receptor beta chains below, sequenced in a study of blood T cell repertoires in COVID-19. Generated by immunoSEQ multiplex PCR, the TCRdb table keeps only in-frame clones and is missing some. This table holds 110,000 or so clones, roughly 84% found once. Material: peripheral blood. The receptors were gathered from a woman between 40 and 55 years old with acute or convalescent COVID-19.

The CDR3: CASSKDRGYSNQPQHF. CDR3 nucleotide sequence: TGTGCCAGCAGCAAGGACAGGGGCTATAGCAATCAGCCCCAGCATTTT. The genes are TRBV5-6 and TRBJ1-5, with TRBD1 matching over 9 bases. Germline trimming cut 4 bases from V and 0 bases from J; bases unmatched to any gene: 5. The germline V gene has CDR1 SGHDT and CDR2 YYEEEE. CDR3 size: 16 residues.

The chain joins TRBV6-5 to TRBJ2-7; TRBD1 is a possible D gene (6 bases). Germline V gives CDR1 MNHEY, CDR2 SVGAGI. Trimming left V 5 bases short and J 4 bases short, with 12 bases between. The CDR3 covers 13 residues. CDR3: CASSLQGPYEQYF. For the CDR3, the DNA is TGTGCCAGCAGTCTACAGGGCCCGTACGAGCAGTACTTC.

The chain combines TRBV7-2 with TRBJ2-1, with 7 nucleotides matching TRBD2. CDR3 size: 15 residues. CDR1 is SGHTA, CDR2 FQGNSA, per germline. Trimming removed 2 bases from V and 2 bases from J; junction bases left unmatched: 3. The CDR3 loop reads CASSLIAGAYNEQFF. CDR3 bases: TGTGCCAGCAGCTTAATTGCGGGAGCCTACAATGAGCAGTTCTTC.

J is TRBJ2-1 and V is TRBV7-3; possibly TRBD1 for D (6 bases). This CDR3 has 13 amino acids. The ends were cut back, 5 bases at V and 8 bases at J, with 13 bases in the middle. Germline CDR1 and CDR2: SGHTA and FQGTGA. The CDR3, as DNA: TGTGCCAGCAGCGCAAAGGGGGTCCATGAGCAGTTCTTC. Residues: CASSAKGVHEQFF.

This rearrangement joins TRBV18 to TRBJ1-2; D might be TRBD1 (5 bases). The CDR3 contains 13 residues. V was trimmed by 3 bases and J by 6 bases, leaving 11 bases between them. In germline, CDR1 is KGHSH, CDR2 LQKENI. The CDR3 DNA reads TGTGCCAGCTCACCGGAAGGGGCGGATGGCTACACCTTC. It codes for CASSPEGADGYTF.

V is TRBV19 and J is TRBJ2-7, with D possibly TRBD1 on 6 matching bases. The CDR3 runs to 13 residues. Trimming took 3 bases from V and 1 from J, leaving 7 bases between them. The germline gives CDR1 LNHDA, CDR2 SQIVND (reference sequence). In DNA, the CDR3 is TGTGCCAGTAGTATGGACAGTTCCTACGAGCAGTACTTC. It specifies CASSMDSSYEQYF.

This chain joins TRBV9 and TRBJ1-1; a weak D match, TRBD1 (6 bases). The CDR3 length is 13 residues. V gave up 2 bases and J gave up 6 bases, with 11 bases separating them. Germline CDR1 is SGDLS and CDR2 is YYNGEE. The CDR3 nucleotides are TGTGCCAGCAGCGTGGTCTCAGGGGCTGAAGCTTTCTTT. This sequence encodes CASSVVSGAEAFF.

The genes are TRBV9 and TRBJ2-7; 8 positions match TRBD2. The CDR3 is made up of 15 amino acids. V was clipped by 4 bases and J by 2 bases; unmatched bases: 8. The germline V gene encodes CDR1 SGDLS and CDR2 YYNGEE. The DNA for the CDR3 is TGTGCCAGCAGCTCAGCGGGGGCCCTTACCTACGAGCAGTACTTC. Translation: CASSSAGALTYEQYF.

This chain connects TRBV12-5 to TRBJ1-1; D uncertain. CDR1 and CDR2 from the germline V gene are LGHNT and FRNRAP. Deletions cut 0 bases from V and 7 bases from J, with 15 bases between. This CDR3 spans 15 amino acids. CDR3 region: CASGLVRERLHEAFF. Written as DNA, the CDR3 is TGTGCTAGTGGTTTGGTACGGGAAAGACTTCATGAAGCTTTCTTT.

The CDR3 bases are TGTGCCAGCAGCCCATCGACAGGGGCATCCTACGAGCAGTACTTC. Translated: CASSPSTGASYEQYF. The chain employs TRBV5-8 and TRBJ2-7; 8 positions match TRBD1. V shed 4 bases, J shed 1 base, and the junction held 7 bases outside the gene matches. Germline CDR1 is SGHTS and CDR2 is YDEGEE. The CDR3 length is 15 residues.

As DNA, the CDR3 is TGTGCCAGCAGCTTTTCCGGGACAGCGTACAATGAGCAGTTCTTC. Its translation is CASSFSGTAYNEQFF. The J gene is TRBJ2-1, the V gene TRBV7-6, with TRBD1 matching 7 bases. This CDR3 contains 15 residues. The J segment lost 4 bases and the V segment lost 3 bases, leaving 6 bases of the junction unmatched. Germline CDR1 reads SGHVS; CDR2 reads FNYEAQ.

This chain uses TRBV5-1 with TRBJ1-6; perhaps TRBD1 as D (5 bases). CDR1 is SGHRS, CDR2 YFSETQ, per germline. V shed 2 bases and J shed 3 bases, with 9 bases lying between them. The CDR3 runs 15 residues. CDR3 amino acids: CASSLRQGYNSPLHF. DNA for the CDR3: TGCGCCAGCAGCTTACGGCAGGGCTATAATTCACCCCTCCACTTT.

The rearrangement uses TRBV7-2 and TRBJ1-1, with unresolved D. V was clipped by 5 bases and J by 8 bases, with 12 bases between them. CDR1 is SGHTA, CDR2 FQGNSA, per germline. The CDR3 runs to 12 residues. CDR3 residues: CASSLSGFEAFF. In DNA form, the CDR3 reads TGTGCCAGCAGCCTTAGTGGTTTCGAAGCTTTCTTT.

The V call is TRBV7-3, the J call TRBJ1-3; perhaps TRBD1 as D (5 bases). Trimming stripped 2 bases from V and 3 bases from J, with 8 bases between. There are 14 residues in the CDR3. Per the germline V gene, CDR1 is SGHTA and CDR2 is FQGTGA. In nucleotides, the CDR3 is TGTGCCAGCAGCTTATCAGGGAATGGAAACACCATATATTTT. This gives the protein CASSLSGNGNTIYF.

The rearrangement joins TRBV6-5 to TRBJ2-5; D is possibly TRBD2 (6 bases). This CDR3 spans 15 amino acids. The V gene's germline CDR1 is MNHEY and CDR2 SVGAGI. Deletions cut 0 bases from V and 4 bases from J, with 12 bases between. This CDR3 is CASSYSRGDGETQYF. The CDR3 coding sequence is TGTGCCAGCAGTTACTCTCGCGGGGACGGAGAGACCCAGTACTTC.

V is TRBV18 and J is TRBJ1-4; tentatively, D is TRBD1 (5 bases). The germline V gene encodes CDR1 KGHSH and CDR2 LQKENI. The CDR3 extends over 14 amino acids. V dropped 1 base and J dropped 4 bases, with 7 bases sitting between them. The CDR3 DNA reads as TGTGCCAGCTCACCACAGGGGATTAATGAAAAACTGTTTTTT. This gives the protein CASSPQGINEKLFF.

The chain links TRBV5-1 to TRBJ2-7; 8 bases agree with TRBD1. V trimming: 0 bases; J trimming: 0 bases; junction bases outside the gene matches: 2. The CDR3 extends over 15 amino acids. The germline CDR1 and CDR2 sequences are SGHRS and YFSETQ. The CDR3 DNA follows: TGCGCCAGCAGCTTGGGGACAGGGTCCTCCTACGAGCAGTACTTC. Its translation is CASSLGTGSSYEQYF.

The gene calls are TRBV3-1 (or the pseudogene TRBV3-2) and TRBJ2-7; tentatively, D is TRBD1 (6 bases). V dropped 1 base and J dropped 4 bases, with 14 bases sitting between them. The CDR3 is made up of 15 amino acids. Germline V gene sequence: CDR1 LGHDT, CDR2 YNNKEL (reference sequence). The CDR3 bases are TGTGCCAGCAGCCAAGTTTGGGACACTAAGTACGAGCAGTACTTC. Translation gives CASSQVWDTKYEQYF.

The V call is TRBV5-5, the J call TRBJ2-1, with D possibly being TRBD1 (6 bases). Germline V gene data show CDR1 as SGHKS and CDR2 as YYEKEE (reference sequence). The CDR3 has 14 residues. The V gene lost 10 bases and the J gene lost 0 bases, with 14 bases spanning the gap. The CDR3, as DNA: TGTGCCGGACAAGGGGGTAGCTCCTACAATGAGCAGTTCTTC. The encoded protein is CAGQGGSSYNEQFF.

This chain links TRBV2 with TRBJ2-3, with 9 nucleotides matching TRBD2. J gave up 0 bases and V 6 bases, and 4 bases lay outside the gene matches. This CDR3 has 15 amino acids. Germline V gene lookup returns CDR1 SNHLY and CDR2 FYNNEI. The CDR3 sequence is CASRELAGSTDTQYF. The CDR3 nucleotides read TGTGCCAGCAGGGAACTAGCGGGTAGCACAGATACGCAGTATTTT. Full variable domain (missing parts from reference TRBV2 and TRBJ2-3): EPEVTQTPSHQVTQMGQEVILRCVPISNHLYFYWYRQILGQKVEFLVSFYNNEISEKSEIFDDQFSVERPDGSNFTLKIRSTKLEDSAMYFCASRELAGSTDTQYFGPGTRLTVL.

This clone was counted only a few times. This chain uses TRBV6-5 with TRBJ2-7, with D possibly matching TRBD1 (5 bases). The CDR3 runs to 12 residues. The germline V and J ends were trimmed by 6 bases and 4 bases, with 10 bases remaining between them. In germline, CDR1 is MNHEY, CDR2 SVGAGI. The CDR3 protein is CASRETVYEQYF. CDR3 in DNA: TGTGCCAGCAGGGAGACAGTGTACGAGCAGTACTTC.

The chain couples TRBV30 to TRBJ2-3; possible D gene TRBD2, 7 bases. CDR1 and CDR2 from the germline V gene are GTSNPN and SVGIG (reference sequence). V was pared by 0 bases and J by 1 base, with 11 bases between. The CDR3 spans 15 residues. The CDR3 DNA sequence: TGTGCCTGGAGTGTAGGGGGGGGAGGCACAGATACGCAGTATTTT. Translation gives CAWSVGGGGTDTQYF.

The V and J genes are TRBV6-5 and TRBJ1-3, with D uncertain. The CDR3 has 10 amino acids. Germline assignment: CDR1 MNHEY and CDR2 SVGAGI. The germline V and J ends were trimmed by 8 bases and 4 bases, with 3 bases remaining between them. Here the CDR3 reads CASGGNTIYF. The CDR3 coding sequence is TGTGCCAGCGGCGGAAACACCATATATTTT.

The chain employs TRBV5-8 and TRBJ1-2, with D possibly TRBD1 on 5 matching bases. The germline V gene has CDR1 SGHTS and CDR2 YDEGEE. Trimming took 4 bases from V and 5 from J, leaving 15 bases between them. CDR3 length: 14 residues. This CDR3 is CASSPETALYGYTF. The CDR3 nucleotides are TGTGCCAGCAGCCCTGAGACAGCCTTATATGGCTACACCTTC.

Here the CDR3 reads CASSLVGGAGVEQFF. The CDR3 nucleotides read TGTGCCAGCAGCTTAGTCGGGGGGGCCGGAGTAGAGCAGTTCTTC. The V and J genes are TRBV7-2 and TRBJ2-1; 8 nucleotides line up with TRBD2. Looked up from germline, CDR1 is SGHTA and CDR2 is FQGNSA. The CDR3 spans 15 residues. The V segment lost 1 base and the J segment 10 bases; nucleotides outside the gene matches: 9.